This TCR beta chain was profiled in a study of metastatic and nonmetastatic thyroid tumors. Looking at the study overall: Blood and tumor or nodule tissue repertoires from malignant and benign thyroid patients were compared.

CDR3 length: 13 residues. Germline V gives CDR1 SNHLY, CDR2 FYNNEI. V shed 10 bases, J shed 8 bases, and the junction held 11 bases outside the gene matches. TCRdb re-processed the PCR reads through MiXCR. Here the sample spans around 14,000 clones, 24% being singletons. Patients were all untreated before their thyroid surgery. This receptor was obtained from a female donor with papillary thyroid cancer or a benign thyroid nodule (not recorded which). Some clones in this sample may be carry-over from other donors' samples. The V gene is TRBV2, the J gene TRBJ2-1; 7 nucleotides line up with TRBD1. The sample consisted of tumor tissue. The CDR3 here is CATKGTEGDEQFF. The DNA of the CDR3 is TGTGCCACCAAAGGGACAGAGGGGGATGAGCAGTTCTTC.